This T cell receptor beta chain was sequenced during a study of blood T cells in healthy people across ages. Study observations and caveats: It was found that TCR beta diversity correlated strongly with the percentage of naive T cells.

Turning to this clonotype: The antigen is not known.

The study recruited healthy Caucasian donors from Russia who were aged about 6 to 100. A second PCR, run for about 7 to 11 cycles, used a sample-barcoded 5' primer plus a J-beta primer mix. TCRdb processed the 5' RACE reads anew with MiXCR; each CDR3 protein has one entry. The sample carries roughly 1 million distinct CDR3 sequences, 20% to 25% recorded once. The same data also went into a second study, on T cells of mothers and their children.

Source material: blood. This receptor was taken from a girl aged 2-10 years in good health.

CDR3: CAISERLAGEGEQYF. As DNA, the CDR3 is TGTGCCATCAGTGAGAGACTAGCGGGAGAAGGCGAGCAGTACTTC. The chain carries TRBV10-3 and TRBJ2-5; 12 positions agree with TRBD2. Gene TRBJ2-7 matches the end of the DNA better, so the J call may be wrong. Germline CDR1 ENHRY, CDR2 SYGVKD. This CDR3 has 15 residues.